One and the same sample provided the 31 T cell receptor beta chains below, sequenced in a study of blood T cell repertoires in COVID-19 (dated by TCRdb to 2020 to 2021). Library construction relied on the immunoSEQ multiplex PCR assay. TCRdb mirrors the immuneACCESS table, restricted to in-frame sequences. Some clones are absent from its copies; in checked studies, under half trace to an unresolved V gene, and the reason for the others is unknown. The sample table shows approximately 330,000 clones, and approximately 90% are seen once. The ten biggest clones cover roughly 9.9% of the sample. Sequencing was carried out using peripheral blood. The receptor source for this set is a young man with COVID-19, enrolled during active disease.

This chain links TRBV4-3 with TRBJ2-5; 8 bases align to TRBD1. With 4 bases clipped from V and 2 bases from J, the junction kept 3 bases outside the gene matches. Germline-derived CDR1 and CDR2 are LGHNA and YSLEER. The CDR3 consists of 14 residues. The chain's CDR3 is CASSPGQAQETQYF. Written as DNA, the CDR3 is TGCGCCAGCAGCCCGGGACAGGCGCAAGAGACCCAGTACTTC.

The chain recombines TRBV24-1 with TRBJ1-5; D might be TRBD1 (6 bases). Trimming stripped 4 bases from V and 2 bases from J, with 23 bases between. The germline CDR1 and CDR2 sequences are KGHDR and SFDVKD. The CDR3 sequence is 19 residues long. As DNA, the CDR3 is TGTGCCACCAGTGACACCGGGACAAGCACCCTCCATGGCAATCAGCCCCAGCATTTT. Translating gives CATSDTGTSTLHGNQPQHF.

This sequence joins TRBV20-1 and TRBJ1-2; no clear D. The germline gives CDR1 DFQATT, CDR2 SNEGSKA (reference sequence). The CDR3 length is 11 residues. V was clipped by 3 bases and J by 6 bases, with 8 bases between them. The CDR3 region is CSARRLDGYTF. The CDR3 coding sequence is TGCAGTGCTAGGAGGTTGGATGGCTACACCTTC.

The chain recombines TRBV4-1 with TRBJ2-7; D uncertain. V was shortened by 0 bases and J by 0 bases, with 9 bases between the two germline ends. The CDR3 is 15 residues long. The germline V gene has CDR1 MGHRA and CDR2 YSYEKL. The chain's CDR3 is CASSQDPLSSYEQYF. Written as DNA, the CDR3 is TGCGCCAGCAGCCAAGATCCTCTAAGCTCCTACGAGCAGTACTTC.

V usage is TRBV12-3 or TRBV12-4 and J usage is TRBJ1-3; D unclear. The V end lost 5 bases, the J end lost 5 bases, and 7 bases lay between the germline ends. The CDR3 sequence is 12 residues long. The CDR3 DNA follows: TGTGCCAGCAGTGAGGATAGAAACACCATATATTTT. Its protein is CASSEDRNTIYF.

Only one count was recorded for this clone. The rearrangement links TRBV5-6 to TRBJ2-1; D is unresolved. Germline V gene data show CDR1 as SGHDT and CDR2 as YYEEEE. Between the trimmed V and J ends, which lost 4 bases and 8 bases, there was a span of 19 bases. The CDR3 consists of 15 residues. CDR3 sequence reads: CASSGKRGSGDEQFF. Here the CDR3 DNA reads TGTGCCAGCAGCGGAAAACGTGGCTCAGGCGATGAGCAGTTCTTC. Based on the CDR3 plus reference TRBV5-6 and TRBJ2-1, the full variable domain is DAGVTQSPTHLIKTRGQQVTLRCSPKSGHDTVSWYQQALGQGPQFIFQYYEEEERQRGNFPDRFSGHQFPNYSSELNVNALLLGDSALYLCASSGKRGSGDEQFFGPGTRLTVL.

This chain uses TRBV30 with TRBJ2-7; the match to TRBD1 covers 8 bases. V gave up 4 bases and J gave up 9 bases; unmatched junction bases: 11. Germline CDR1 GTSNPN, CDR2 SVGIG (reference sequence). The CDR3 is made up of 13 amino acids. The CDR3 DNA follows: TGTGCCTGGAAACGGGACAGGTGGTTGGGGCAGTACTTC. This encodes CAWKRDRWLGQYF.

This clone was recorded a few times. The chain carries TRBV5-1 and TRBJ1-2; D call uncertain. The germline V gene encodes CDR1 SGHRS and CDR2 YFSETQ. The V and J ends lost 4 bases and 6 bases respectively, with 25 bases between them. The CDR3 is 17 residues long. As DNA, the CDR3 is TGCGCCAGCAGCCCTGATTGGCGGGCAGCTACTGGGGATGGCTACACCTTC. As protein: CASSPDWRAATGDGYTF.

This clone was detected a few times. The V call is TRBV7-2, the J call TRBJ1-1; D call uncertain. V was clipped by 5 bases and J by 6 bases, with 16 bases between them. Germline CDR1 is SGHTA and CDR2 is FQGNSA. There are 14 residues in the CDR3. CDR3 nucleotides: TGTGCCAGCAGCCCGCAGGTGGCTATCGCTGAAGCTTTCTTT. Its protein product is CASSPQVAIAEAFF.

The chain is built from TRBV4-2 and TRBJ1-1; D is possibly TRBD1 (6 bases). Per the germline V gene, CDR1 is LGHNA and CDR2 is YNFKEQ. V dropped 1 base and J dropped 6 bases, with 18 bases sitting between them. This CDR3 is built from 16 residues. The CDR3 coding sequence is TGTGCCAGCAGCCAAGTAAACAGGGCGCGGGGGGCTGAAGCTTTCTTT. Protein sequence: CASSQVNRARGAEAFF.

This clone was detected only a few times. The chain couples TRBV4-2 to TRBJ2-7; 7 bases are a match to TRBD1. Germline V gene data show CDR1 as LGHNA and CDR2 as YNFKEQ. Trimming removed 3 bases from V and 3 bases from J; junction bases left unmatched: 2. The CDR3 consists of 13 residues. In DNA, the CDR3 is TGTGCCAGCAGCCACGCAGGGGGCTACGAGCAGTACTTC. Translated: CASSHAGGYEQYF.

The rearrangement links TRBV6-6 to TRBJ1-2; TRBD1 aligns across 9 bases. Looked up from germline, CDR1 is MNHNY and CDR2 is SVGAGI (reference sequence). This CDR3 has 16 residues. J gave up 8 bases and V 2 bases, and 12 bases lay outside the gene matches. CDR3 in DNA: TGTGCCAGCAGTTACACGCAAATCCCGACAGGGGGAGGCTACACCTTC. Amino acids: CASSYTQIPTGGGYTF.

This rearrangement joins TRBV2 to TRBJ1-1; a possible D gene is TRBD1 (5 bases). Germline V lookup: CDR1 SNHLY, CDR2 FYNNEI. The CDR3 is made up of 16 amino acids. V lost 1 base to trimming and J lost 7 bases, with 19 bases between them. This CDR3 is CASSEVFGGKTNEAFF. The DNA of the CDR3 is TGTGCCAGCAGTGAAGTTTTTGGGGGGAAGACTAATGAAGCTTTCTTT.

This clone occurred once. The chain combines TRBV9 with TRBJ2-1; tentatively, D is TRBD2 (7 bases). This CDR3 is 17 amino acids long. Trimming shortened V by 2 bases and J by 2 bases, and 17 bases separated the two germline ends. The germline CDR1 and CDR2 sequences are SGDLS and YYNGEE. CDR3 loop: CASSVPLGGETYNEQFF. CDR3 sequence (DNA): TGTGCCAGCAGCGTCCCCCTAGGGGGGGAAACCTACAATGAGCAGTTCTTC.

This clone was found a few times. The CDR3 DNA sequence: TGTGCCAGCAGCTACGGACTAGCGGCTTACGAGCAGTACTTC. Translating gives CASSYGLAAYEQYF. The rearrangement uses TRBV6-5 and TRBJ2-7, with TRBD2 identical over 10 bases. This CDR3 has 14 residues. Germline loops: CDR1 MNHEY, CDR2 SVGAGI. The V gene end was trimmed by 6 bases and the J gene end by 4 bases; junction bases not matched to a gene: 6.

The J gene is TRBJ2-7, the V gene TRBV10-3; the match to TRBD1 covers 8 bases. CDR1 is ENHRY, CDR2 SYGVKD, per germline. V shed 5 bases, J shed 2 bases, and the junction held 5 bases outside the gene matches. This CDR3 has 14 amino acids. The CDR3 reads CAISWDRITYEQYF. For the CDR3, the DNA is TGTGCCATCAGTTGGGACAGGATAACCTACGAGCAGTACTTC.

This CDR3 is CSVEDGAAYGYTF. CDR3 nucleotide sequence: TGCAGCGTTGAAGATGGGGCAGCTTATGGCTACACCTTC. This chain links TRBV29-1 with TRBJ1-2, with a tentative D call TRBD1 (5 bases). CDR3 size: 13 residues. With 0 bases removed from V and 5 bases from J, the gap between germline ends came to 10 bases. The germline V gene encodes CDR1 SQVTM and CDR2 ANQGSEA.

The chain employs TRBV7-9 and TRBJ2-5; D uncertain. V was cut by 3 bases and J by 2 bases, with 7 bases left in between. This CDR3 comprises 13 residues. The germline V gene has CDR1 SEHNR and CDR2 FQNEAQ (reference sequence). CDR3 sequence reads: CASSLNTQETQYF. In DNA form, the CDR3 reads TGTGCCAGCAGCTTGAACACGCAAGAGACCCAGTACTTC. The full variable domain, with the rest looked up from reference TRBV7-9 and TRBJ2-5, is DTGVSQNPRHKITKRGQNVTFRCDPISEHNRLYWYRQTLGQGPEFLTYFQNEAQLEKSRLLSDRFSAERPKGSFSTLEIQRTEQGDSAMYLCASSLNTQETQYFGPGTRLLVL.

The chain has TRBV2 and TRBJ1-2; D is unresolved. The CDR3 is made up of 14 amino acids. Trimming removed 1 base at V and 1 base at J, with 7 bases between. Germline CDR1 SNHLY, CDR2 FYNNEI. The CDR3 is CASSEGPINYGYTF. The CDR3 DNA follows: TGTGCCAGCAGTGAAGGTCCCATTAACTATGGCTACACCTTC.

The chain has TRBV6-6 and TRBJ2-7; 14 bases agree with TRBD2. The germline gives CDR1 MNHNY, CDR2 SVGAGI (reference sequence). Germline trimming cut 7 bases from V and 6 bases from J; bases unmatched to any gene: 5. The CDR3 has 14 amino acids. CDR3 DNA sequence: TGTGCCAGCACCTGGACTAGCGGGAGGCGCGAGCAGTACTTC. As protein: CASTWTSGRREQYF.

V and J are TRBV7-7 and TRBJ2-1, with 7 bases matching TRBD1. V shed 5 bases, J shed 5 bases, and the junction held 12 bases outside the gene matches. Germline V CDR1 and CDR2: SSHAT, FNYEAQ (reference sequence). The CDR3 is 16 residues long. For the CDR3, the DNA is TGTGCCAGCAGCCAGTGGGACAGAGGCCCCAACAATGAGCAGTTCTTC. This sequence encodes CASSQWDRGPNNEQFF.

V and J are TRBV25-1 and TRBJ1-2, with D possibly being TRBD1 (5 bases). CDR1 MGHDK and CDR2 SYGVNS come from the germline V gene. The CDR3 covers 16 residues. V lost 1 base and J 4 bases, leaving 16 bases between the germline ends. CDR3: CASSESGQPLLYGYTF. The CDR3 nucleotides are TGTGCCAGCAGTGAATCCGGACAACCTTTGCTCTATGGCTACACCTTC.

J is TRBJ2-5 and V is TRBV11-1; possibly TRBD1 for D (6 bases). Trimming removed 1 base from V and 4 bases from J, with 13 bases in between. Germline values: CDR1 SGHAT, CDR2 FQDESV (reference sequence). There are 15 residues in the CDR3. The CDR3 protein is CASSLGQVGRETQYF. The CDR3 DNA follows: TGTGCCAGCAGCTTAGGACAGGTGGGAAGAGAGACCCAGTACTTC.

This chain connects TRBV24-1 to TRBJ2-2; D perhaps matches TRBD1 (6 bases). In germline, CDR1 is KGHDR, CDR2 SFDVKD. The CDR3 loop spans 14 amino acids. Deletions cut 3 bases from V and 3 bases from J, with 7 bases between. CDR3 bases: TGTGCCACCAGTGATGCAGGGGACACCGGGGAGCTGTTTTTT. The encoded protein is CATSDAGDTGELFF.

CDR3: CSVQGPQGYGYTF. The CDR3 nucleotides are TGCAGCGTTCAGGGGCCCCAGGGCTATGGCTACACCTTC. This sequence joins TRBV29-1 and TRBJ1-2, with a weak D call TRBD1 (6 bases). V shed 5 bases and J shed 4 bases, with 14 bases lying between them. This CDR3 has 13 residues. Per the germline V gene, CDR1 is SQVTM and CDR2 is ANQGSEA.

The table lists this clone with a few counts. Other DNA variants within this sample encode the same CDR3. This chain connects TRBV5-4 to TRBJ1-2; 8 bases are shared with TRBD1. Trimming cost V 2 bases and J 4 bases; bases outside gene matches: 1. This CDR3 has 13 amino acids. Per the germline V gene, CDR1 is SGHNT and CDR2 is YYREEE (reference sequence). In DNA, the CDR3 is TGTGCCAGCAGCTTTGACAGGGGCTATGGCTACACCTTC. This encodes CASSFDRGYGYTF.

In its sample, this clone was seen once. CDR3 nucleotide sequence: TGTGCCACCAGCAGAGATCCTTTGGGCAGGGGGGCGTACGAGCAGTACTTC. Protein sequence: CATSRDPLGRGAYEQYF. This chain uses TRBV15 with TRBJ2-7; tentatively, D is TRBD1 (7 bases). Germline CDR1 LNHNV, CDR2 YYDKDF (reference sequence). Trimming pared 0 bases from V and 4 bases from J, leaving 19 bases between. The CDR3 is made up of 17 amino acids.

This clone was seen more than once but under ten times. The CDR3, as DNA: TGTGCCAGCACCCATTCAGCTAACTATGGCTACACCTTC. Amino acid sequence: CASTHSANYGYTF. The chain employs TRBV12-3 or TRBV12-4 and TRBJ1-2; D is undetermined. V lost 7 bases, J lost 0 bases, and 9 bases lay in between. The CDR3 runs 13 residues.

In this sample, this clone turned up a few times. The chain uses TRBV7-2 and TRBJ1-1, with unresolved D. Deletions cut 0 bases from V and 8 bases from J, with 19 bases between. Germline V lookup: CDR1 SGHTA, CDR2 FQGNSA. The CDR3 loop spans 16 amino acids. CDR3 region: CASSLASSSAGSEAFF. The CDR3, as DNA: TGTGCCAGCAGCTTAGCCTCCTCTAGCGCTGGATCGGAAGCTTTCTTT.

The chain uses TRBV4-1 and TRBJ1-2; D is unclear. The CDR3 runs 15 residues. Deletions cut 0 bases from V and 3 bases from J, with 11 bases between. Germline loops: CDR1 MGHRA, CDR2 YSYEKL. The CDR3 region is CASSQDLRSDYGYTF. CDR3 sequence (DNA): TGCGCCAGCAGCCAAGATCTGAGGTCGGACTATGGCTACACCTTC.

The V and J genes are TRBV5-1 and TRBJ2-7, with 8 bases lining up with TRBD1. The V gene's germline CDR1 is SGHRS and CDR2 YFSETQ. The V gene end was trimmed by 0 bases and the J gene end by 1 base; junction bases not matched to a gene: 6. The CDR3 has 16 residues. CDR3 DNA: TGCGCCAGCAGCTTGGCCGTGGGACAGGCTTCCTACGAGCAGTACTTC. Translation: CASSLAVGQASYEQYF. Full variable domain (missing parts from reference TRBV5-1 and TRBJ2-7): KAGVTQTPRYLIKTRGQQVTLSCSPISGHRSVSWYQQTPGQGLQFLFEYFSETQRNKGNFPGRFSGRQFSNSRSEMNVSTLELGDSALYLCASSLAVGQASYEQYFGPGTRLTVT.